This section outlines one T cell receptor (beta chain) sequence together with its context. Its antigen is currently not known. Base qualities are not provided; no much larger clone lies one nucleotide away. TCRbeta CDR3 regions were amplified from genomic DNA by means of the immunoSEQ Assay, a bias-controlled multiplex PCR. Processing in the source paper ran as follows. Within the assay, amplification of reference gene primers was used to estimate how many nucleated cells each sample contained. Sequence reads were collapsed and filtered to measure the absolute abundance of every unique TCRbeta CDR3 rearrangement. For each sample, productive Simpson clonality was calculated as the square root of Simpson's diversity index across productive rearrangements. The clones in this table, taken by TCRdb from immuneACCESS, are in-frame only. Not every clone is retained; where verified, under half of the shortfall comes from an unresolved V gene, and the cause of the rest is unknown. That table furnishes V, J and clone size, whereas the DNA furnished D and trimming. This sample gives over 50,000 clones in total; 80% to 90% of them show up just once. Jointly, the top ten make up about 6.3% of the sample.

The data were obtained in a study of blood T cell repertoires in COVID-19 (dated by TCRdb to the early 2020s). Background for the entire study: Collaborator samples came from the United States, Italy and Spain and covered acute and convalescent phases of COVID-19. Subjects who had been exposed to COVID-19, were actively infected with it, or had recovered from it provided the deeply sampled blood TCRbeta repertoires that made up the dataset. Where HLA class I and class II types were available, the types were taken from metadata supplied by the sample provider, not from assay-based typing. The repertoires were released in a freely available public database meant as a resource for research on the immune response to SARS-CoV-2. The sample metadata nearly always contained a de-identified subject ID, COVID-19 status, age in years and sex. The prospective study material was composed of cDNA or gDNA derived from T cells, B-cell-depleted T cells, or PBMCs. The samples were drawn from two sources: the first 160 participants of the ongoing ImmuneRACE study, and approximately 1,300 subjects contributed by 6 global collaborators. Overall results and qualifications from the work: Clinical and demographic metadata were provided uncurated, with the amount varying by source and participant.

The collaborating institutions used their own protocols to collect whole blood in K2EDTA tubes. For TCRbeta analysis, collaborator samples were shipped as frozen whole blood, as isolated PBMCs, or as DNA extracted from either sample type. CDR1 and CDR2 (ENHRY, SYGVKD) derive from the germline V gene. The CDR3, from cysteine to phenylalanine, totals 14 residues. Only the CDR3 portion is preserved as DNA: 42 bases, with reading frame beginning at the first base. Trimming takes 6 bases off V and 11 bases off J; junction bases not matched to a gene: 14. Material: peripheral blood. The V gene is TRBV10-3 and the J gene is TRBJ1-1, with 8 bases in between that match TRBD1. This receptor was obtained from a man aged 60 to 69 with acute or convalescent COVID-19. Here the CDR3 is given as CAISGQGELGGAFF. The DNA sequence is TGTGCCATCAGCGGACAGGGAGAGCTCGGGGGGGCTTTCTTT.